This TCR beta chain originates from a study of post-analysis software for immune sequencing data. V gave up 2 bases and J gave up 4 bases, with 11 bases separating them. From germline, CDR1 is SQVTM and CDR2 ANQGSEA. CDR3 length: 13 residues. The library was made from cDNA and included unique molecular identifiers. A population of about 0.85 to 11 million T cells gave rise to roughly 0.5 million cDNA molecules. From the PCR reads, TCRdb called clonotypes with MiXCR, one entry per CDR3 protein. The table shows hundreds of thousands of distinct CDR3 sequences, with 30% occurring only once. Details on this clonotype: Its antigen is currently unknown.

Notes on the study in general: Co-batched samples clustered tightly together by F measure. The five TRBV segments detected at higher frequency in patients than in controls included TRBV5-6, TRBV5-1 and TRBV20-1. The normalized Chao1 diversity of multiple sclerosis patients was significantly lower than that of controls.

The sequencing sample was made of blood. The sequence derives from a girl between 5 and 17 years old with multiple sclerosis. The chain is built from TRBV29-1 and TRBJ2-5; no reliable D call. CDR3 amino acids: CSVELRTRETQYF. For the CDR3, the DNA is TGCAGCGTTGAATTGCGGACGCGAGAGACCCAGTACTTC.